Listed below are T cell receptor beta chains from one sample, sequenced in a study of T cells in Graves' hyperthyroidism and ophthalmopathy. TCRdb itself ran the multiplex PCR reads through MiXCR, one entry per CDR3 protein. The table shows under 350,000 distinct CDR3 sequences, with around a sixth occurring only once. Sequenced: blood. These receptors were obtained from a woman aged 50 to 65 with Graves' hyperthyroidism. CDR3s include the opening cysteine and the closing phenylalanine or tryptophan. Fields, in order: clone size, D gene, V gene, J gene, CDR3 protein, CDR3 DNA. D genes are given only for firm matches. Clone sizes are given selectively: once, few, many, or a class where the clone is expanded.

>many|NA|TRBV6-1|TRBJ1-3
CASSETVGSSSGNTIYF
TGTGCCAGCAGTGAAACCGTTGGCAGCTCCTCTGGAAACACCATATATTTT
>NA|TRBD2|TRBV15|TRBJ2-1
CATSGWTSETYNEQFF
TGTGCCACCAGCGGCTGGACTAGCGAGACCTACAATGAGCAGTTCTTC
>NA|NA|TRBV10-3|TRBJ2-2
CAISESFTPNTGELFF
TGTGCCATCAGTGAGTCTTTCACCCCGAACACCGGGGAGCTGTTTTTT
>few|NA|TRBV6-2/TRBV6-3|TRBJ1-6
CASRDPGLSNSPLHF
TGTGCCAGCAGGGATCCGGGACTATCCAATTCACCCCTCCACTTT
>many|TRBD1|TRBV12-3/TRBV12-4|TRBJ1-2
CASSSGTAYGYTF
TGTGCCAGCAGCTCCGGGACAGCCTATGGCTACACCTTC
>few|NA|TRBV13|TRBJ1-4
CASSFSGVNFEKLFF
TGTGCCAGCAGCTTCTCAGGGGTAAATTTTGAAAAACTGTTTTTT
>NA|NA|TRBV7-9|TRBJ2-1
CASSLESDEQFF
TGTGCCAGCAGCTTAGAATCGGATGAGCAGTTCTTC
>many|NA|TRBV6-1|TRBJ2-2
CASSEALLGPPNTGELFF
TGTGCCAGCAGTGAAGCGCTTCTTGGGCCTCCCAACACCGGGGAGCTGTTTTTT
>many|TRBD1|TRBV20-1|TRBJ2-1
CSASGTGGAVEQFF
TGCAGTGCTAGTGGGACAGGGGGCGCGGTTGAGCAGTTCTTC
>many|TRBD2|TRBV7-9|TRBJ2-3
CASSSGGNTDTQYF
TGTGCCAGCAGCTCCGGGGGGAACACAGATACGCAGTATTTT
>once|NA|TRBV5-6|TRBJ2-5
CASSWDWDGQETQYF
TGTGCCAGCAGCTGGGATTGGGACGGCCAAGAGACCCAGTACTTC
>NA|NA|TRBV27|TRBJ2-3
CASSGGGERTDTQYF
TGTGCCAGCAGTGGTGGGGGAGAGAGGACAGATACGCAGTATTTT
>NA|TRBD1|TRBV4-1|TRBJ1-6
CASSQANLRDSSYNSPLHF
TGCGCCAGCAGCCAAGCGAACCTCCGGGACAGCTCCTATAATTCACCCCTCCACTTT
>few|TRBD1|TRBV10-3|TRBJ1-5
CAISGTGGNQPQHF
TGTGCCATCAGCGGGACAGGGGGCAATCAGCCCCAGCATTTT
>many|NA|TRBV11-2|TRBJ2-2
CASSSYRDTGELFF
TGTGCCAGCAGCTCTTACAGGGACACCGGGGAGCTGTTTTTT
>few|NA|TRBV6-1|TRBJ2-2
CASRGWGGGELFF
TGTGCCAGCAGGGGATGGGGTGGCGGGGAGCTGTTTTTT
>few|TRBD2|TRBV7-2|TRBJ2-7
CASSFSLAGVSEQYF
TGTGCCAGCAGCTTTAGTCTAGCGGGAGTTAGCGAGCAGTACTTC
>many|TRBD2|TRBV20-1|TRBJ2-1
CSALLAGGNRNSEQFF
TGCAGTGCCCTCCTAGCGGGAGGGAATCGCAATAGTGAGCAGTTCTTC
>few|TRBD2|TRBV20-1|TRBJ2-1
CSAPVAGGPNEQFF
TGCAGTGCTCCTGTAGCGGGAGGGCCGAATGAGCAGTTCTTC
>NA|NA|TRBV12-3/TRBV12-4|TRBJ2-6
CASSPGPGWANVLTF
TGTGCCAGCAGCCCTGGACCGGGGTGGGCCAACGTCCTGACTTTC
>many|TRBD2|TRBV5-1|TRBJ2-1
CASSLVSSGGVYNEQFF
TGCGCCAGCAGCTTGGTTTCTAGCGGGGGGGTATACAATGAGCAGTTCTTC
>few|NA|TRBV3-1|TRBJ2-7
CASSQAPRWDEQYF
TGTGCCAGCAGCCAGGCCCCACGATGGGACGAGCAGTACTTC
>NA|NA|TRBV7-9|TRBJ2-1
CASSLEAGLAGIFDEQFF
TGTGCCAGCAGCTTAGAGGCCGGGCTAGCAGGGATTTTCGATGAGCAGTTCTTC
>few|NA|TRBV20-1|TRBJ1-4
CSVATTNEKLFF
TGCAGTGTGGCAACTACTAATGAAAAACTGTTTTTT
>few|NA|TRBV2|TRBJ1-3
CASTRGFSGNTIYF
TGTGCCAGCACCCGCGGATTCTCTGGAAACACCATATATTTT
>NA|TRBD1|TRBV5-1|TRBJ1-1
CASSAITGGGSGPMNTEAFF
TGCGCCAGCAGCGCGATCACAGGGGGCGGCTCGGGGCCCATGAACACTGAAGCTTTCTTT
>NA|NA|TRBV6-1|TRBJ2-7
CASSFDLLSSYEQYF
TGTGCCAGCAGTTTTGACTTATTAAGCTCCTACGAGCAGTACTTC
>NA|NA|TRBV7-2|TRBJ1-5
CASSLVFSDQPQHF
TGTGCCAGCAGCTTAGTTTTTTCGGATCAGCCCCAGCATTTT
>NA|NA|TRBV6-1|TRBJ2-3
CASSAGLSAYTQYF
TGTGCCAGCAGCGCGGGCCTTAGCGCCTATACGCAGTATTTT
>NA|NA|TRBV7-8|TRBJ2-7
CASSPVAERYEQYF
TGTGCCAGCAGCCCAGTAGCGGAACGCTACGAGCAGTACTTC
>many|TRBD1|TRBV12-3/TRBV12-4|TRBJ1-1
CASSPGTGVNTEAFF
TGTGCCAGCAGTCCGGGGACAGGGGTCAACACTGAAGCTTTCTTT
>many|NA|TRBV12-3/TRBV12-4|TRBJ1-1
CASSLSWGSGEAFF
TGTGCCAGCAGTTTAAGCTGGGGATCGGGAGAAGCTTTCTTT
>NA|TRBD2|TRBV6-1|TRBJ2-5
CASSEVGGGSIQYF
TGTGCCAGCAGTGAAGTAGGTGGCGGGAGTATCCAGTACTTC
>many|NA|TRBV6-2/TRBV6-3|TRBJ2-7
CASSKGSLAYEQYF
TGTGCCAGCAGCAAGGGTTCACTAGCCTACGAGCAGTACTTC
>NA|NA|TRBV10-2|TRBJ2-7
CATSSVRQDASEQYF
TGCGCCACCTCCAGCGTGAGACAGGATGCTTCCGAGCAGTACTTC
>many|NA|TRBV10-3|TRBJ1-2
CAIRITPDSYGYTF
TGTGCCATCAGGATAACGCCGGACAGCTATGGCTACACCTTC
>NA|NA|TRBV28|TRBJ2-2
CASSVEQGTGELFF
TGTGCCAGCTCCGTGGAGCAGGGGACCGGGGAGCTGTTTTTT
>NA|TRBD2|TRBV4-1|TRBJ2-1
CASSHSGLANNEQFF
TGCGCCAGCAGCCACTCGGGACTAGCGAACAATGAGCAGTTCTTC
>NA|NA|TRBV24-1|TRBJ2-1
CATSDYTAHEQFF
TGTGCCACCAGTGATTACACGGCCCATGAGCAGTTCTTC
>many|NA|TRBV27|TRBJ2-3
CASKPGTTGTDTQYF
TGTGCCAGCAAACCCGGGACGACGGGCACAGATACGCAGTATTTT
>many|TRBD1|TRBV11-2|TRBJ2-1
CASSRQGYNEQFF
TGTGCCAGCAGCCGACAGGGTTACAATGAGCAGTTCTTC
>NA|NA|TRBV6-1|TRBJ2-1
CASSSLTSWYRSSYNEQFF
TGTGCCAGCAGTTCCCTTACGAGCTGGTACCGGAGCTCCTACAATGAGCAGTTCTTC
>few|NA|TRBV7-6|TRBJ1-1
CASSLAPRGNTEAFF
TGTGCCAGCAGCTTAGCACCCCGGGGGAACACTGAAGCTTTCTTT
>few|TRBD1|TRBV5-5|TRBJ1-1
CASSHRGLNTEAFF
TGTGCCAGCAGCCACAGGGGATTGAACACTGAAGCTTTCTTT
>NA|TRBD1|TRBV28|TRBJ2-7
CASSLWAGTGESYEQYF
TGTGCCAGCAGTTTATGGGCTGGGACAGGGGAGTCCTACGAGCAGTACTTC
>few|NA|TRBV29-1|TRBJ2-1
CSVGDPREYSYNEQFF
TGCAGCGTTGGGGACCCCCGAGAATACTCCTACAATGAGCAGTTCTTC
>NA|TRBD2|TRBV6-4|TRBJ2-7
CASRPECSSGRFYEQYF
TGTGCCAGCCGACCCGAATGTTCTAGCGGGAGATTCTACGAGCAGTACTTC
>NA|TRBD1|TRBV6-1|TRBJ1-2
CATYSGQGFWYGYTF
TGTGCCACCTACTCCGGACAGGGCTTTTGGTATGGCTACACCTTC
>many|NA|TRBV6-5|TRBJ2-6
CASSYSGLGDRANVLTF
TGTGCCAGCAGTTACTCAGGATTGGGAGACAGGGCCAACGTCCTGACTTTC